What follows are 28 T cell receptor beta chains derived from one specimen sequenced in a study of T-cell reconstitution after alpha-beta-depleted transplantation in children. A library of TCRbeta sequences, prepared with unique molecular identifiers, was generated. Each CDR3 protein is one row after TCRdb ran MiXCR on the PCR reads. This table holds some 300,000 distinct CDR3 sequences, around 10% found once. Sample: PBMCs, taken before TCRalphabeta/CD19-depleted stem cell transplant. The source is a boy under two years old with acute myeloid leukemia, due to receive a stem cell transplant.

The sample holds many counts of this clonotype. This chain connects TRBV4-2 to TRBJ1-2; 7 nucleotides align to TRBD1. The junction had 9 bases not matched to a gene; V was cut back by 0 bases and J by 2 bases. Germline CDR1 LGHNA, CDR2 YNFKEQ. The CDR3 totals 17 residues. CDR3 sequence: CASSQEGTASSNYGYTF. The CDR3 DNA reads as TGTGCCAGCAGCCAAGAGGGGACAGCCTCCTCGAACTATGGCTACACCTTC.

This clonotype was counted many times. This rearrangement joins TRBV29-1 to TRBJ1-2; 9 bases agree with TRBD1. The CDR3 spans 15 residues. Trimming cost V 5 bases and J 1 base; bases outside gene matches: 8. CDR1 and CDR2 from the germline V gene are SQVTM and ANQGSEA. CDR3: CSVLRDRDRNYGYTF. The DNA of the CDR3 is TGCAGCGTTCTCCGGGACAGGGATCGTAACTATGGCTACACCTTC.

This clonotype turned up a few times. The chain uses TRBV7-2 and TRBJ2-5; 9 bases match TRBD1. The CDR3 sequence is 15 residues long. Germline CDR1 and CDR2: SGHTA and FQGNSA. V lost 0 bases to trimming and J lost 3 bases; unmatched junction nucleotides: 2. The CDR3 loop reads CASSLARDREETQYF. In DNA, the CDR3 is TGTGCCAGCAGCTTAGCGCGGGACAGGGAAGAGACCCAGTACTTC.

This clonotype was observed at least ten times. The CDR3 nucleotides are TGTGCCAGCTCGGACAGGGGGTTCAACAATGAGCAGTTCTTC. The encoded protein is CASSDRGFNNEQFF. The chain joins TRBV18 to TRBJ2-1; 10 bases align to TRBD1. CDR1 KGHSH and CDR2 LQKENI come from the germline V gene. The CDR3 totals 14 residues. The V and J ends lost 6 bases and 5 bases, in that order; junction bases with no gene match: 4.

This clonotype was detected many times. CDR3 region: CASSPQGAGELFF. The CDR3 nucleotides are TGTGCCAGCAGTCCTCAGGGGGCCGGGGAGCTGTTTTTT. V and J are TRBV6-2 or TRBV6-3 and TRBJ2-2, with 7 positions matching TRBD1. The CDR3 is made up of 13 amino acids. The V segment lost 5 bases and the J segment 6 bases; nucleotides outside the gene matches: 3. Germline V lookup: CDR1 MNHEY, CDR2 SVGEGT.

CDR3 nucleotide sequence: TGTGCCTGGAATCGGGGCCTGAGCTCCTACGAGCAGTACTTC. This translates into CAWNRGLSSYEQYF. This chain connects TRBV30 to TRBJ2-7; either TRBD1 or TRBD2 may fit D (5 bases each). CDR3 length: 14 amino acids. The V end lost 4 bases, the J end lost 0 bases, and 13 bases lay between the germline ends. Germline V CDR1 and CDR2: GTSNPN, SVGIG (reference sequence).

This clonotype turned up a few times. The chain is built from TRBV20-1 and TRBJ1-2; D might be TRBD1 (6 bases). Trimming removed 6 bases from V and 8 bases from J, with 13 bases in between. The germline V gene encodes CDR1 DFQATT and CDR2 SNEGSKA (reference sequence). The CDR3 contains 11 residues. The CDR3 nucleotides read TGCAGTGCGCCCGGACAGACGGGCTACACCTTC. Translated, it gives CSAPGQTGYTF.

This clonotype was seen repeatedly, ten times or more. The chain employs TRBV7-9 and TRBJ2-1, with TRBD1 as a possible D gene (5 bases). Germline CDR1 is SEHNR and CDR2 is FQNEAQ (reference sequence). Trimming pared 4 bases from V and 7 bases from J, leaving 8 bases between. The CDR3 consists of 12 residues. DNA for the CDR3: TGTGCCAGCAGCTATCAGGGAAATGAGCAGTTCTTC. Protein sequence: CASSYQGNEQFF.

This clonotype was counted at least ten times. This rearrangement joins TRBV28 to TRBJ1-1; D is perhaps TRBD1 (5 bases). The CDR3 extends over 14 amino acids. The germline V gene encodes CDR1 MDHEN and CDR2 SYDVKM. Trimming pared 2 bases from V and 0 bases from J, leaving 7 bases between. CDR3 in DNA: TGTGCCAGCAGTTTAGGGGCGATGAACACTGAAGCTTTCTTT. It translates to CASSLGAMNTEAFF.

The V gene is TRBV28, the J gene TRBJ1-2, with 8 bases aligning to TRBD1. CDR1 MDHEN and CDR2 SYDVKM come from the germline V gene. V was pared by 6 bases and J by 0 bases, with 6 bases of the junction left unmatched. This CDR3 is built from 15 residues. The CDR3 protein is CASSKWTGPNYGYTF. The CDR3 nucleotides are TGTGCCAGCAGCAAATGGACAGGGCCTAACTATGGCTACACCTTC.

The table lists this clonotype with many counts. This rearrangement joins TRBV20-1 to TRBJ2-2, with 8 nucleotides matching TRBD1. The trim removed 0 bases at V and 6 bases at J, leaving 3 bases unmatched. CDR3 size: 14 residues. The germline V gene encodes CDR1 DFQATT and CDR2 SNEGSKA (reference sequence). CDR3 protein: CSARDPDRAGELFF. CDR3 DNA: TGCAGTGCTAGAGATCCGGACAGGGCCGGGGAGCTGTTTTTT.

This clonotype was seen once. One junction end disagrees with the germline gene, perhaps due to a read error. The chain links TRBV6-2 or TRBV6-3 to TRBJ2-2, with 9 bases matching TRBD1. The CDR3 consists of 17 residues. Per germline, CDR1 MNHEY and CDR2 SVGEGT. The CDR3 region has the DNA TGTGCCAGCAATCCCGGGACAGGGTTCGCGAACACCGGGGATCTGTTTTTT. As protein: CASNPGTGFANTGDLFF.

This clonotype was detected ten times or more. This rearrangement joins TRBV6-2 or TRBV6-3 to TRBJ2-2, with D possibly called TRBD1 or TRBD2 (5 bases each). The V and J ends lost 5 bases and 0 bases respectively, with 19 bases between them. CDR3 length: 18 amino acids. The germline V gene encodes CDR1 MNHEY and CDR2 SVGEGT. In nucleotides, the CDR3 is TGTGCCAGCAGTACCCGGGACGGATATACGCCGAACACCGGGGAGCTGTTTTTT. It yields the protein CASSTRDGYTPNTGELFF.

A few counts support this clonotype. This sequence joins TRBV7-2 and TRBJ2-5; D perhaps matches TRBD1 (6 bases). V lost 2 bases to trimming and J lost 4 bases, with 14 bases between them. This CDR3 has 15 amino acids. The germline CDR1 and CDR2 sequences are SGHTA and FQGNSA. The CDR3 DNA is TGTGCCAGCAGCTTAAGGCCCGGGACACCAGAGACCCAGTACTTC. This encodes CASSLRPGTPETQYF.

The sample holds many counts of this clonotype. This chain uses TRBV20-1 with TRBJ2-1; 15 nucleotides line up with TRBD2. The trim removed 0 bases at V and 12 bases at J, leaving 9 bases unmatched. This CDR3 is built from 16 residues. Germline V CDR1 and CDR2: DFQATT, SNEGSKA (reference sequence). CDR3 in amino acids: CSARDGLAGGEIWQFF. CDR3 bases: TGCAGTGCTAGAGACGGACTAGCGGGAGGGGAAATTTGGCAGTTCTTC.

The J gene is TRBJ2-1, the V gene TRBV6-1, with a weak D call TRBD1 (6 bases). V gave up 7 bases and J gave up 4 bases, with 11 bases separating them. The CDR3 is made up of 13 amino acids. Looked up from germline, CDR1 is MNHNS and CDR2 is SASEGT. The CDR3 spells CASKRQAYNEQFF. CDR3 nucleotides: TGTGCCAGCAAAAGACAGGCTTACAATGAGCAGTTCTTC.

This clonotype has ten or more counts. This chain links TRBV4-3 with TRBJ1-1; D possibly corresponds to TRBD1 (5 bases). V gave up 2 bases and J gave up 1 base, with 11 bases separating them. Germline values: CDR1 LGHNA, CDR2 YSLEER. CDR3 length equals 15 residues. The CDR3 DNA follows: TGCGCCAGCAGCCAATGGGGGGTCCGGAACACTGAAGCTTTCTTT. It encodes CASSQWGVRNTEAFF.

This clonotype was seen only a few times. The J gene is TRBJ2-5, the V gene TRBV29-1; tentatively, D is TRBD1 or TRBD2 (5 bases each). Germline values: CDR1 SQVTM, CDR2 ANQGSEA. The CDR3 runs 12 residues. With 6 bases removed from V and 1 base from J, the gap between germline ends came to 9 bases. CDR3 nucleotides: TGCAGCGTCGGGACCTCCCAAGAGACCCAGTACTTC. It yields the protein CSVGTSQETQYF. Full variable domain (missing parts from reference TRBV29-1 and TRBJ2-5): SAVISQKPSRDICQRGTSLTIQCQVDSQVTMMFWYRQQPGQSLTLIATANQGSEATYESGFVIDKFPISRPNLTFSTLTVSNMSPEDSSIYLCSVGTSQETQYFGPGTRLLVL.

V gene TRBV7-3 combines with J gene TRBJ2-2, with 9 nucleotides matching TRBD2. Germline CDR1 reads SGHTA; CDR2 reads FQGTGA. The trim removed 0 bases at V and 4 bases at J, leaving 3 bases unmatched. This CDR3 has 16 amino acids. CDR3 DNA: TGTGCCAGCAGCTTAACGGCGGGACTAGCCACCGGGGAGCTGTTTTTT. Its translation: CASSLTAGLATGELFF.

This clonotype was recorded many times. The chain joins TRBV6-5 to TRBJ1-2; D unclear. V dropped 3 bases and J dropped 1 base, with 6 bases sitting between them. Germline CDR1 and CDR2: MNHEY and SVGAGI. The CDR3 runs to 13 residues. The CDR3 region has the DNA TGTGCCAGCAGTTATCTGGTTAACTATGGCTACACCTTC. Protein product: CASSYLVNYGYTF.

This clonotype was recorded at least ten times. The chain carries TRBV27 and TRBJ2-7; 10 positions match TRBD2. Trimming at V came to 3 bases and at J to 3 bases, leaving 11 bases not matched to a gene. CDR3 size: 17 residues. The germline gives CDR1 MNHEY, CDR2 SMNVEV (reference sequence). The CDR3 loop is CASSFQGPGLAYYEQYF. The CDR3 DNA reads as TGTGCCAGCAGTTTCCAAGGACCGGGACTAGCGTACTACGAGCAGTACTTC.

J is TRBJ2-4 and V is TRBV20-1; no reliable D call. Germline V CDR1 and CDR2: DFQATT, SNEGSKA (reference sequence). This CDR3 is built from 15 residues. Trimming removed 3 bases at V and 2 bases at J, with 14 bases between. The CDR3 DNA reads as TGCAGTGCTAGCTCTCTAGACTTTTCCAAAAACATTCAGTACTTC. As protein: CSASSLDFSKNIQYF.

This clonotype has a handful of counts. The rearrangement joins TRBV12-3 or TRBV12-4 to TRBJ2-7, with 9 nucleotides matching TRBD1. V gave up 8 bases and J gave up 2 bases; unmatched junction bases: 1. The CDR3 covers 12 residues. DNA of the CDR3: TGTGCCAGCGGACAGGGGCCCTACGAGCAGTACTTC. Residues: CASGQGPYEQYF.

This clonotype was seen repeatedly, ten times or more. The chain couples TRBV27 to TRBJ2-1; the D is unclear. Germline values: CDR1 MNHEY, CDR2 SMNVEV (reference sequence). The CDR3 runs 16 residues. V lost 6 bases and J lost 1, with 16 bases in between. DNA for the CDR3: TGTGCCAGCAGGGGTCGCGCCCTTATTTCCTACAATGAGCAGTTCTTC. The encoded protein is CASRGRALISYNEQFF.

This clonotype was recorded at least ten times. This chain joins TRBV7-2 and TRBJ2-7; 9 bases fit TRBD2. V gave up 5 bases and J gave up 3 bases; unmatched junction bases: 8. This CDR3 comprises 15 residues. Germline V CDR1 and CDR2: SGHTA, FQGNSA. CDR3 region: CASSDRTSVNYEQYF. Written as DNA, the CDR3 is TGTGCCAGCAGCGATCGGACTAGCGTCAACTACGAGCAGTACTTC.

This clonotype has a handful of counts. V and J are TRBV11-2 and TRBJ2-1, with D possibly being TRBD1 (5 bases). The CDR3 is 15 amino acids. V was trimmed by 5 bases and J by 2 bases, leaving 13 bases between them. The V gene's germline CDR1 is SGHAT and CDR2 FQNNGV. The CDR3 DNA is TGTGCCAGCAGCCGTAGCAGGGTAACCTACAATGAGCAGTTCTTC. Translating gives CASSRSRVTYNEQFF.

This clonotype was seen at least ten times. V gene TRBV5-1 combines with J gene TRBJ1-2, with D possibly matching TRBD1 (6 bases). Trimming cost V 4 bases and J 2 bases, with 12 bases left between them. Germline CDR1 and CDR2: SGHRS and YFSETQ. This CDR3 is built from 14 residues. CDR3 region: CASSRGQPNYGYTF. In DNA, the CDR3 is TGCGCCAGCAGCCGCGGACAGCCCAACTATGGCTACACCTTC.

Of note for this clonotype: A much larger clone lies a single base off, so this may be a read error. The chain combines TRBV20-1 with TRBJ2-5; the D gene could be TRBD1 or TRBD2 (5 bases each). Trimming took 2 bases from V and 1 from J, leaving 8 bases between them. Germline lookup yields CDR1 DFQATT and CDR2 SNEGSKA (reference sequence). The CDR3 is 13 residues long. CDR3 nucleotides: TGCAGTGCTAGAAACGGGGCCCAAGAGACCCAGTACTTC. It translates to CSARNGAQETQYF.